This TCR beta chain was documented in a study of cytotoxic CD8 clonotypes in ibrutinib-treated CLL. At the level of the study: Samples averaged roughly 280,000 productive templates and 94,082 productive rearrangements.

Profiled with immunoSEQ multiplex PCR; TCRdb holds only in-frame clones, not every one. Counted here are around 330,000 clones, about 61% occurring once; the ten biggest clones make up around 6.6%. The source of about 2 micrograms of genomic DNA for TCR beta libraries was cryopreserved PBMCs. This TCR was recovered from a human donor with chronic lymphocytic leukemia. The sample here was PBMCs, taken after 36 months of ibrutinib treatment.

The DNA for the CDR3 is TGTGCCAGCAGCTTCGACCGGGGCACAGATACGCAGTATTTT. Protein sequence: CASSFDRGTDTQYF. The rearrangement uses TRBV11-2 and TRBJ2-3, with unresolved D. From germline, CDR1 is SGHAT and CDR2 FQNNGV. This CDR3 comprises 14 residues. V was shortened by 3 bases and J by 1 base, with 8 bases between the two germline ends.